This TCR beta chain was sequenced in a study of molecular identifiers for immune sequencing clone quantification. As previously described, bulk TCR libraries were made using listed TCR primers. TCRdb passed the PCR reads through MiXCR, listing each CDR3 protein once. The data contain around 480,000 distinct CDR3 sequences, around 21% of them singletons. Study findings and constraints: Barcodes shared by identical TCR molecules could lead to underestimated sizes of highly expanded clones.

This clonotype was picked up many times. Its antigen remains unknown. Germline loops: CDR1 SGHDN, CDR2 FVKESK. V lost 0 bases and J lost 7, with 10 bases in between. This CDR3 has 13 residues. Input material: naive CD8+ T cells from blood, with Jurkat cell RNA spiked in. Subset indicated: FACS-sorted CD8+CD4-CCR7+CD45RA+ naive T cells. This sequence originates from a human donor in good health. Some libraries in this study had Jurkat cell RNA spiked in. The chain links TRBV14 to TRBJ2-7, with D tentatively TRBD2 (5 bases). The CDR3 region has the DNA TGTGCCAGCAGCCAAGAAAGGACGGGGGAGCAGTACTTC. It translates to CASSQERTGEQYF.